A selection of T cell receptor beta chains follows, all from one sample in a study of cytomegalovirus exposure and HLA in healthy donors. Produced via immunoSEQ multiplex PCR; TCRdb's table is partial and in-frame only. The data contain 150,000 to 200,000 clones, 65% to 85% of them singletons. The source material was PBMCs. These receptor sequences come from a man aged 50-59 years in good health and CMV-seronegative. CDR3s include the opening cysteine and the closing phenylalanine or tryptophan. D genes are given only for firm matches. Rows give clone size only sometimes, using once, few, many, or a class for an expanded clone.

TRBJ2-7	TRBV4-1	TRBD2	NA	TGCGCCAGCAGCAAGCTAGCGGGGGCTACCTACGAGCAGTACTTC	CASSKLAGATYEQYF
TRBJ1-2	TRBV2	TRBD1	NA	TGTGCCAGCATTAGACCCGGGACAGCCTATGGCTACACCTTC	CASIRPGTAYGYTF
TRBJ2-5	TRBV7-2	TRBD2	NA	TGTGCCAGCAGCTTAGGACTAGCGGGGGGGAGACATCAAGAGACCCAGTACTTC	CASSLGLAGGRHQETQYF
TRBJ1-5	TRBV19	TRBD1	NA	TGTGCCAGTCGTCGGACAGGGAATCAGCCCCAGCATTTT	CASRRTGNQPQHF
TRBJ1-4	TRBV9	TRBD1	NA	TGTGCCAGCAGCGTAGGCAGGGGGAATGAAAAACTGTTTTTT	CASSVGRGNEKLFF
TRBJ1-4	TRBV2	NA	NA	TGTGCCAGCCGCGCGGCACGGGGTTTGGGTTTAATGAAAGAACTGTTTTTT	CASRAARGLGLMKELFF
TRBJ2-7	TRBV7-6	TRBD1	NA	TGTGCCAGCATCGGACAGGGGGCAAGGGAGCAGTACTTC	CASIGQGAREQYF
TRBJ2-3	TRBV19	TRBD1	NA	TGTGCCAGTAGTATTACAGGGGCGACTGGCGGCGGTACGCAGTATTTT	CASSITGATGGGTQYF
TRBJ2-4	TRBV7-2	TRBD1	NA	TGTGCCAGCAGCTCCCCTTCGGACAGGGGGTATACCAAAAACATTCAGTACTTC	CASSSPSDRGYTKNIQYF
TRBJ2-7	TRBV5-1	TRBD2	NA	TGCGCCAGCAGCTTGGGGTTGGTAGCGGGGGCCGAGCAGTACTTC	CASSLGLVAGAEQYF
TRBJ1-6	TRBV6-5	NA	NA	TGTGCCAGCAGTCCCGGGGGGTTCATGAATTCACCCCTCCACTTT	CASSPGGFMNSPLHF
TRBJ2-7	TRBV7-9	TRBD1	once	TGTTCCAGCAGCCCCGGGACAGGAGTCTACGAGCAGTACTTC	CSSSPGTGVYEQYF
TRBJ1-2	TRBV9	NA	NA	TGTGCCAGCAACGAAGGGGTAAACGGCTACACCTTC	CASNEGVNGYTF
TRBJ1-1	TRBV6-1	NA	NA	TGTGCCAGCAGGGCGGACAGATCTAACACTGAAGCTTTCTTT	CASRADRSNTEAFF
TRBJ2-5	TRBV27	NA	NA	TGTGCCAGCAGTTTAACAGGGACGGGATTTGAAGAGCAGTACTTC	CASSLTGTGFEEQYF
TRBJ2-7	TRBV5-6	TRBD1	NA	TGTGCCAGCAGCTACGGACAGGGAACAGAGGAGCAGTACTTC	CASSYGQGTEEQYF
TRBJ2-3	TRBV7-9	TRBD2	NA	TGTGCCAGCAGCCCGCCGGGGAGGGGACGAGATACGCAGTATTTT	CASSPPGRGRDTQYF
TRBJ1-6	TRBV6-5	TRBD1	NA	TGTGCCAGCAGTTACACGACAGGGGAGGATTCACCCCTCCACTTT	CASSYTTGEDSPLHF
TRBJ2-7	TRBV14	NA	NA	TGTGCCAGCAGCCAAGATTGGTCTAGTTCGGGATTCTACGAGCAGTACTTC	CASSQDWSSSGFYEQYF
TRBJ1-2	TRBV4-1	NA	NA	TGCGCCAGCAGCCAAACAGGGATCGGCTACACCTTC	CASSQTGIGYTF
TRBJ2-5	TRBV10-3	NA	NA	TGTGCCATCAGCCCCGGGAGCCAAGAGACCCAGTACTTC	CAISPGSQETQYF
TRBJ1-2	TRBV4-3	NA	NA	TGCGCCAGCAGCCAAATCCGGGAACAATTAAACTATGGCTACACCTTC	CASSQIREQLNYGYTF
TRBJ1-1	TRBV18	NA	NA	TGTGCCAGCTCACCCCTACAGGGACGGAACACTGAAGCTTTCTTT	CASSPLQGRNTEAFF
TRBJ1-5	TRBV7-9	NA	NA	TGTGCCAGCGACAAGGGAGAGAGCCTGTGGCAGCCCCAGCATTTT	CASDKGESLWQPQHF
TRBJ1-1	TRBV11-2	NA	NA	TGTGCCAGCAGCTTAGGGGGGCAGTCGGGAACTGAAGCTTTCTTT	CASSLGGQSGTEAFF
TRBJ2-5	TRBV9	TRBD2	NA	TGTGCCAGCAGCGCTAGCGGGGGGGTAGGTGAGACCCAGTACTTC	CASSASGGVGETQYF
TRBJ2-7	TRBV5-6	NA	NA	TGTGCCAGCAGGGCAGGGATAACGGTGGGCGGCGAGCAGTACTTC	CASRAGITVGGEQYF
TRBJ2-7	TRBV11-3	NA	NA	TGTGCCAGCAGCTTTGATTCTGACAACTCCTACGAGCAGTACTTC	CASSFDSDNSYEQYF
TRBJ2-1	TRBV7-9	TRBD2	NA	TGTGCCAGCAGCTTAGCGGGCGGGGGGGTCTACAATGAGCAGTTCTTC	CASSLAGGGVYNEQFF
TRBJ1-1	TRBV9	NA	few	TGTGCCAGCAGCGTCGTGGAGGGGCCTGAAGCTTTCTTT	CASSVVEGPEAFF
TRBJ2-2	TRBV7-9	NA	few	TGTGCCAGCAGCTTAAGCGTCGGTCACACCGGGGAGCTGTTTTTT	CASSLSVGHTGELFF
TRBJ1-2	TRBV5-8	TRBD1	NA	TGTGCCAGCAGCCGCGACAGGGGGCCTGGCTACACCTTC	CASSRDRGPGYTF
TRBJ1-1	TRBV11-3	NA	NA	TGTGCCAGCAGCTTAACAGAAAACACTGAAGCTTTCTTT	CASSLTENTEAFF
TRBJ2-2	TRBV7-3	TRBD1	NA	TGTGCCAGCAGCGTGGGGACAGGCGCGAACACCGGGGAGCTGTTTTTT	CASSVGTGANTGELFF
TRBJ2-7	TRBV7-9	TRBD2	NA	TGTTCCAGCAGCTCTCGGACTAGCGGGGGGCCCCCCTACGAGCAGTACTTC	CSSSSRTSGGPPYEQYF
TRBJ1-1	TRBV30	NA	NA	TGTGCCTGGAGTACAGGAGTTGAAGCTTTCTTT	CAWSTGVEAFF
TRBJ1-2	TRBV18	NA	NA	TGTGCCAGCTCCCTCAAGGGGGAGTCCTATGGCTACACCTTC	CASSLKGESYGYTF
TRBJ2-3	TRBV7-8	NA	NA	TGTGCCAGCAGCTTTATGATAGCGGAGCAGGGTACGCAGTATTTT	CASSFMIAEQGTQYF
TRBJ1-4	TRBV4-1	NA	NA	TGCGCCAGCAGCCAAGAACCGCGCAAACCAACTAATGAAAAACTGTTTTTT	CASSQEPRKPTNEKLFF
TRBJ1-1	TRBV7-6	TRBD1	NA	TGTGCCAGCAGCGGGTGGACAGGGGGGACCATGAACACTGAAGCTTTCTTT	CASSGWTGGTMNTEAFF
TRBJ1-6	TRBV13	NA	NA	TGTGCCAGCAGCTTAGGACAGACGAATTCACCCCTCCACTTT	CASSLGQTNSPLHF
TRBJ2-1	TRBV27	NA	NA	TGTGCCAGTGTCCTCGCGTCGGGGTCCAATGAGCAGTTCTTC	CASVLASGSNEQFF
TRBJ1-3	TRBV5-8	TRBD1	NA	TGTGCCAGCAGCTTTCTCCGGGACAGGGGCTCTGGAAACACCATATATTTT	CASSFLRDRGSGNTIYF
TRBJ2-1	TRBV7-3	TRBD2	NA	TGTGCCAGCAGCCTGAGCGGGGCAAACTACAATGAGCAGTTCTTC	CASSLSGANYNEQFF
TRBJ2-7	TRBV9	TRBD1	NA	TGTGCCAGCAGCGCCGAGGGACAGGGGTTGGATGAGCAGTACTTC	CASSAEGQGLDEQYF